These 11 T cell receptor beta chains came from one sample sequenced in a study of blood T cell repertoires in COVID-19. TCRdb keeps only in-frame clones here, not all; method: immunoSEQ multiplex PCR. The profile shows over 150,000 clones, about nine tenths of them singletons. The source material was PBMCs or T cells enriched from blood (not recorded which). All receptors derive from a woman in her thirties who had recovered from COVID-19.

The CDR3 is CASSPSGGDNSPLHF. The CDR3 coding sequence is TGTGCCAGCTCACCCTCGGGAGGCGATAATTCACCCCTCCACTTT. The rearrangement links TRBV18 to TRBJ1-6; D is ambiguous. CDR3 length: 15 amino acids. Looked up from germline, CDR1 is KGHSH and CDR2 is LQKENI. Between the trimmed V and J ends, which lost 3 bases and 5 bases, there was a span of 11 bases. Looking up the rest from reference TRBV18 and TRBJ1-6 gives the full variable domain: NAGVMQNPRHLVRRRGQEARLRCSPMKGHSHVYWYRQLPEEGLKFMVYLQKENIIDESGMPKERFSAEFPKEGPSILRIQQVVRGDSAAYFCASSPSGGDNSPLHFGNGTRLTVT.

V gene TRBV7-9 combines with J gene TRBJ2-1, with D perhaps matching TRBD1 (5 bases). The germline CDR1 and CDR2 sequences are SEHNR and FQNEAQ (reference sequence). The V gene lost 4 bases and the J gene lost 2 bases, with 12 bases spanning the gap. The CDR3 is 15 amino acids. Here the CDR3 DNA reads TGTGCCAGCAGCTCAGGGCAGGCGACCTACAATGAGCAGTTCTTC. Residues: CASSSGQATYNEQFF.

This clone appeared a single time. The chain recombines TRBV23-1 with TRBJ1-6; 7 bases are shared with TRBD1. TRBV23-1 is flagged as an ORF with uncertain function. The CDR3 covers 18 residues. Trimming at V came to 0 bases and at J to 9 bases, leaving 14 bases not matched to a gene. The CDR3 sequence is CASSQSMGTARKGSPLHF. In nucleotides, the CDR3 is TGCGCCAGCAGTCAATCAATGGGGACAGCCCGTAAGGGTTCACCCCTCCACTTT.

The chain couples TRBV19 to TRBJ2-2; weak D call: TRBD2 (6 bases). CDR1 and CDR2 (germline): LNHDA, SQIVND (reference sequence). V dropped 7 bases and J dropped 0 bases, with 15 bases sitting between them. This CDR3 is 16 amino acids long. CDR3 sequence reads: CASNWGRNANTGELFF. The DNA of the CDR3 is TGTGCCAGTAATTGGGGGAGGAACGCGAACACCGGGGAGCTGTTTTTT.

This clone showed up just once. The genes are TRBV15 and TRBJ1-4; D possibly corresponds to TRBD1 (5 bases). Germline V CDR1 and CDR2: LNHNV, YYDKDF (reference sequence). Trimming shortened V by 5 bases and J by 2 bases, and 12 bases separated the two germline ends. The CDR3 sequence is 15 residues long. The CDR3 region is CATSPRQRTNEKLFF. The CDR3 coding sequence is TGTGCCACCAGCCCTCGACAGCGTACTAATGAAAAACTGTTTTTT. Together with reference TRBV15 and TRBJ1-4, the CDR3 gives the full variable domain: DAMVIQNPRYQVTQFGKPVTLSCSQTLNHNVMYWYQQKSSQAPKLLFHYYDKDFNNEADTPDNFQSRRPNTSFCFLDIRSPGLGDTAMYLCATSPRQRTNEKLFFGSGTQLSVL.

The CDR3 coding sequence is TGTGCCAGCTCACGAGGGTGGGGAACTGAAGCTTTCTTT. Its translation: CASSRGWGTEAFF. The rearrangement links TRBV18 to TRBJ1-1; unclear D gene. Trimming cost V 4 bases and J 5 bases, with 11 bases left between them. Looked up from germline, CDR1 is KGHSH and CDR2 is LQKENI. The CDR3 has 13 residues.

This rearrangement joins TRBV19 to TRBJ1-4; D may be TRBD1 (5 bases). CDR3 length: 16 amino acids. Looked up from germline, CDR1 is LNHDA and CDR2 is SQIVND (reference sequence). The V gene lost 4 bases and the J gene lost 0 bases, with 12 bases spanning the gap. The CDR3 DNA sequence: TGTGCCAGTAGTAAGGCCAGGGTCGCAACTAATGAAAAACTGTTTTTT. The encoded protein is CASSKARVATNEKLFF. Full variable domain (remainder filled in from reference TRBV19 and TRBJ1-4): DGGITQSPKYLFRKEGQNVTLSCEQNLNHDAMYWYRQDPGQGLRLIYYSQIVNDFQKGDIAEGYSVSREKKESFPLTVTSAQKNPTAFYLCASSKARVATNEKLFFGSGTQLSVL.

The genes are TRBV15 and TRBJ1-2, with TRBD1 matching over 8 bases. V lost 5 bases and J lost 6; bases outside the gene matches: 11. This CDR3 has 15 amino acids. In germline, CDR1 is LNHNV, CDR2 YYDKDF (reference sequence). The CDR3 loop reads CATSPGGAIKDGYTF. The CDR3 nucleotides are TGTGCCACCAGCCCAGGGGGCGCGATTAAGGATGGCTACACCTTC.

The chain employs TRBV9 and TRBJ1-4; TRBD1 is a possible D gene (5 bases). Deletions cut 0 bases from V and 7 bases from J, with 16 bases between. This CDR3 is built from 16 residues. The germline gives CDR1 SGDLS, CDR2 YYNGEE. CDR3: CASSVGVQGLGEKLFF. The CDR3, as DNA: TGTGCCAGCAGCGTAGGGGTCCAGGGTCTTGGTGAAAAACTGTTTTTT.

This sequence joins TRBV12-1 and TRBJ1-3; the D segment call TRBD1 is taken from the table without a DNA check. TRBV12-1 is a known pseudogene. The CDR3 sequence is 15 residues long. Here the CDR3 DNA reads TGTGCCAGCAGATGGACAGCCAGCTCTGGAAACACCATATATTTT. It codes for CASRWTASSGNTIYF.

The chain combines TRBV7-8 with TRBJ1-1; D gene unclear. Trimming shortened V by 5 bases and J by 1 base, and 11 bases separated the two germline ends. The germline V gene encodes CDR1 SGHVS and CDR2 FQNEAQ. CDR3 size: 14 residues. CDR3 loop: CASSTSGGNTEAFF. CDR3 sequence (DNA): TGTGCCAGCAGCACCTCGGGAGGGAACACTGAAGCTTTCTTT.